The 22 T cell receptor beta chains below come from one sample, sequenced in a study of T-cell reconstitution after alpha-beta-depleted transplantation in children. Unique molecular identifiers featured in how the TCRbeta library was prepared. TCRdb itself ran the PCR reads through MiXCR, one entry per CDR3 protein. The data hold hundreds of thousands of distinct CDR3 sequences, with under 15% observed a single time. The material was PBMCs, obtained before TCRalphabeta/CD19-depleted stem cell transplant. Source of these receptors: a girl aged 2 to 10 with congenital amegakaryocytic thrombocytopenia, due to receive a stem cell transplant.

This clonotype was seen many times. This chain joins TRBV18 and TRBJ2-5, with 8 positions matching TRBD1. The CDR3 runs to 14 residues. Germline V gene lookup returns CDR1 KGHSH and CDR2 LQKENI. V was clipped by 3 bases and J by 3 bases; unmatched bases: 3. Written as DNA, the CDR3 is TGTGCCAGCTCACCTAGGACAGGGAAAGAGACCCAGTACTTC. Translation gives CASSPRTGKETQYF. Complete variable domain (other parts from reference TRBV18 and TRBJ2-5): NAGVMQNPRHLVRRRGQEARLRCSPMKGHSHVYWYRQLPEEGLKFMVYLQKENIIDESGMPKERFSAEFPKEGPSILRIQQVVRGDSAAYFCASSPRTGKETQYFGPGTRLLVL.

The sample holds many counts of this clonotype. The chain links TRBV28 to TRBJ2-3; 8 bases align to TRBD2. Germline trimming cut 7 bases from V and 4 bases from J; bases unmatched to any gene: 7. The germline V gene encodes CDR1 MDHEN and CDR2 SYDVKM. The CDR3 is 14 residues long. The CDR3 nucleotides are TGTGCCAGCATCGGGAGGGCCTACGCAGATACGCAGTATTTT. Encoded protein: CASIGRAYADTQYF.

On this clonotype itself: This may be a read error, as it is one base from a much larger clone. This chain uses TRBV29-1 with TRBJ2-7, with D possibly matching TRBD1 (5 bases). CDR3 size: 12 residues. Germline CDR1 reads SQVTM; CDR2 reads ANQGSEA. Trimming took 4 bases from V and 4 from J, leaving 11 bases between them. CDR3 sequence reads: CSVGRAGYEQYF. The CDR3 bases are TGCAGCGTTGGCCGGGCAGGGTACGAGCAGTACTTC.

This clonotype was detected many times. The chain uses TRBV7-2 and TRBJ1-2; D perhaps matches TRBD1 (6 bases). The CDR3 spans 13 residues. V dropped 5 bases and J dropped 2 bases, with 9 bases sitting between them. CDR1 and CDR2 from the germline V gene are SGHTA and FQGNSA. CDR3 coding DNA: TGTGCCAGCAGCCAGGACAGAAACTATGGCTACACCTTC. This gives the protein CASSQDRNYGYTF.

The rearrangement joins TRBV12-3 or TRBV12-4 to TRBJ2-5, with 7 nucleotides matching TRBD2. V shed 1 base, J shed 5 bases, and the junction held 1 base outside the gene matches. This CDR3 contains 13 residues. The CDR3 DNA is TGTGCCAGCAGTTTAGAAGCGGGGGAGACCCAGTACTTC. Translated: CASSLEAGETQYF.

This clonotype has more than one count but fewer than ten. The J gene is TRBJ2-6, the V gene TRBV5-1, with D maybe TRBD2 (5 bases). CDR3 size: 19 residues. The germline V and J ends were trimmed by 0 bases and 0 bases, with 16 bases remaining between them. Per the germline V gene, CDR1 is SGHRS and CDR2 is YFSETQ. The CDR3 is CASSLAGNSRHSGANVLTF. The CDR3 nucleotides are TGCGCCAGCAGCTTGGCCGGGAACAGCCGTCACTCTGGGGCCAACGTCCTGACTTTC.

The chain joins TRBV27 to TRBJ2-2, with unresolved D. The ends were cut back, 6 bases at V and 6 bases at J, with 8 bases in the middle. The CDR3 runs 12 residues. CDR1 is MNHEY, CDR2 SMNVEV, per germline (reference sequence). CDR3 amino acids: CASSQWAGELFF. CDR3 nucleotides: TGTGCCAGCAGCCAGTGGGCCGGGGAGCTGTTTTTT.

The chain employs TRBV6-6 and TRBJ2-1; D is undetermined. Trimming shortened V by 4 bases and J by 4 bases, and 5 bases separated the two germline ends. The germline gives CDR1 MNHNY, CDR2 SVGAGI (reference sequence). This CDR3 is 12 amino acids long. CDR3 in DNA: TGTGCCAGCAGTTGGCAGTACAATGAGCAGTTCTTC. Translated: CASSWQYNEQFF.

This clonotype was seen at least ten times. The chain recombines TRBV20-1 with TRBJ2-1, with a weak D call TRBD1 (6 bases). The CDR3 runs to 13 residues. Trimming left V 3 bases short and J 6 bases short, with 12 bases between. The germline gives CDR1 DFQATT, CDR2 SNEGSKA (reference sequence). The CDR3, as DNA: TGCAGTGCTAGGGAGGACAGTTTCAATGAGCAGTTCTTC. Protein: CSAREDSFNEQFF.

Points on this clonotype: This may come from a read error, since a much larger clone is one base off. This chain links TRBV5-1 with TRBJ2-3; D not certain. The last part of the DNA fits TRBJ1-5 better; the J call may be wrong. The germline gives CDR1 SGHRS, CDR2 YFSETQ. The CDR3 has 14 amino acids. The chain's CDR3 is CASSFQEGRDTQHF. DNA of the CDR3: TGCGCCAGCAGCTTCCAGGAGGGAAGGGATACGCAGCATTTT.

This chain connects TRBV7-2 to TRBJ2-2; tentatively, D is TRBD1 (6 bases). CDR1 SGHTA and CDR2 FQGNSA come from the germline V gene. V was shortened by 2 bases and J by 4 bases, with 8 bases between the two germline ends. The CDR3 extends over 14 amino acids. CDR3 loop: CASSLLGATGELFF. The CDR3 nucleotides read TGTGCCAGCAGCTTACTGGGGGCCACCGGGGAGCTGTTTTTT. The variable domain in full, completed from reference TRBV7-2 and TRBJ2-2, reads GAGVSQSPSNKVTEKGKDVELRCDPISGHTALYWYRQSLGQGLEFLIYFQGNSAPDKSGLPSDRFSAERTGGSVSTLTIQRTQQEDSAVYLCASSLLGATGELFFGEGSRLTVL.

At least ten counts were recorded for this clonotype. The chain uses TRBV20-1 and TRBJ2-1; the D is unclear. CDR1 and CDR2 from the germline V gene are DFQATT and SNEGSKA (reference sequence). With 0 bases removed from V and 0 bases from J, the gap between germline ends came to 18 bases. The CDR3 length is 18 residues. The chain's CDR3 is CSARDFLATTISYNEQFF. CDR3 coding DNA: TGCAGTGCTAGAGATTTTCTGGCAACTACCATCTCCTACAATGAGCAGTTCTTC.

The rearrangement links TRBV10-3 to TRBJ1-2, with 8 bases fitting TRBD1. Germline values: CDR1 ENHRY, CDR2 SYGVKD. After removal of 8 bases from V and 3 bases from J, the junction contained 11 bases not matched to a gene. The CDR3 length is 15 residues. This chain's CDR3 is CAILTGGHGDYGYTF. The CDR3 nucleotides are TGTGCCATCCTCACAGGGGGGCATGGCGACTATGGCTACACCTTC.

Turning to this clonotype: This may come from a read error, since a much larger clone is one base off. The V and J genes are TRBV5-5 and TRBJ2-1, with TRBD1 identical over 9 bases. The germline gives CDR1 SGHKS, CDR2 YYEKEE (reference sequence). The CDR3 consists of 16 residues. V was clipped by 1 base and J by 12 bases; unmatched bases: 14. The CDR3 DNA reads as TGTGCCAGCAGCTTGTCTATGGGACAGGGCCGTCATGTGCAGTTCTTC. It translates to CASSLSMGQGRHVQFF.

Many counts were recorded for this clonotype. The J gene is TRBJ1-2, the V gene TRBV12-3 or TRBV12-4, with D unclear. The CDR3 is 13 residues long. Trimming took 4 bases from V and 3 from J, leaving 9 bases between them. CDR3 in amino acids: CASSSDGYYGYTF. CDR3 nucleotide sequence: TGTGCCAGCAGTTCTGACGGCTACTATGGCTACACCTTC.

J is TRBJ2-6 and V is TRBV11-3; D remains ambiguous. The CDR3 sequence is 17 residues long. In germline, CDR1 is SGHNT, CDR2 YENEEA. The V end lost 3 bases, the J end lost 2 bases, and 14 bases lay between the germline ends. Here the CDR3 DNA reads TGTGCCAGCAGCTTTTGGAAAGGAGAGGCTGGGGCCAACGTCCTGACTTTC. It translates to CASSFWKGEAGANVLTF.

At least ten counts were recorded for this clonotype. The chain couples TRBV12-3 or TRBV12-4 to TRBJ1-1, with TRBD1 as a possible D gene (5 bases). CDR3 size: 15 residues. V lost 5 bases, J lost 1 base, and 14 bases lay in between. The CDR3 sequence: CASSPPGKPNTEAFF. The CDR3 nucleotides are TGTGCCAGCAGTCCTCCAGGGAAACCGAACACTGAAGCTTTCTTT.

At least ten counts were recorded for this clonotype. The chain recombines TRBV7-2 with TRBJ1-2; D call uncertain. The CDR3 spans 14 residues. V was pared by 4 bases and J by 1 base, with 10 bases between. Germline CDR1 SGHTA, CDR2 FQGNSA. The CDR3 loop reads CASSSSGINYGYTF. The DNA of the CDR3 is TGTGCCAGCAGCTCCAGTGGGATTAACTATGGCTACACCTTC.

A few counts support this clonotype. The rearrangement links TRBV11-3 to TRBJ1-3; the D gene is possibly TRBD1 (5 bases). The CDR3 length is 11 residues. Germline lookup yields CDR1 SGHNT and CDR2 YENEEA. Trimming cost V 5 bases and J 8 bases, with 7 bases left between them. The CDR3 loop is CASSRGDTIYF. The CDR3 nucleotides read TGTGCCAGCAGCCGAGGGGACACCATATATTTT.

This clonotype was seen many times. The CDR3 DNA reads as TGCGCCAGCAGCTTCGCCGTGGGGTCCCCGGAAGCTTTCTTT. Translated, it gives CASSFAVGSPEAFF. The chain links TRBV5-1 to TRBJ1-1; D not certain. Germline CDR1 is SGHRS and CDR2 is YFSETQ. V was clipped by 2 bases and J by 8 bases, with 16 bases between them. The length of the CDR3 is 14 residues.

This clonotype was seen many times. The rearrangement joins TRBV15 to TRBJ2-3, with D perhaps assigned TRBD1 or TRBD2 (5 bases each). The V end was cut by 1 base, the J end by 2 bases, with 16 bases between. Germline CDR1 is LNHNV and CDR2 is YYDKDF (reference sequence). The CDR3 is 17 residues long. CDR3 loop: CATSRGGLRGSTDTQYF. The DNA of the CDR3 is TGTGCCACCAGCAGAGGGGGATTGAGGGGCTCCACAGATACGCAGTATTTT.

The V gene is TRBV4-1, the J gene TRBJ2-7; 9 bases match TRBD2. CDR3 size: 18 residues. In germline, CDR1 is MGHRA, CDR2 YSYEKL. V dropped 3 bases and J dropped 5; count of bases not matched to a gene: 17. This chain's CDR3 is CASSHLPAGGLLWNEQYF. The CDR3 DNA reads as TGCGCCAGCAGCCACCTTCCAGCGGGAGGTTTACTTTGGAACGAGCAGTACTTC.